This TCR beta chain is from a study of early stage breast cancer tumors. Study at large: Average read coverage per sample was 9 to 10-fold. Overall study findings and caveats: Most shared enriched TCRB sequences were commonly generated ones.

V lost 0 bases and J lost 3, with 11 bases in between. The CDR3 sequence is 15 residues long. Per germline, CDR1 LGHNA and CDR2 YNFKEQ. Libraries were prepared by immunoSEQ multiplex PCR; TCRdb keeps only in-frame clonotypes and omits some of them. The sample lists some 6,000 clones; about 73% were seen once. The adjacent normal breast tissue was taken roughly 1.8-4.5 cm from the tumor. Comments on this clone: Its antigen remains unknown.

The chain joins TRBV4-2 to TRBJ1-1, with TRBD1 as a possible D gene (6 bases). The sample comprised normal breast tissue next to the tumor. This receptor was identified in a person aged 65-85 years with breast cancer. The CDR3 reads CASSQDQGLYTEAFF. Here the CDR3 DNA reads TGTGCCAGCAGCCAAGACCAGGGGCTTTACACTGAAGCTTTCTTT.